Following are 9 T cell receptor beta chains from one sample sequenced in a study of OX40 agonist ivuxolimab in advanced cancers. Produced via immunoSEQ multiplex PCR; TCRdb's table is partial and in-frame only. The profile covers tens of thousands of clones, with 89% appearing a single time and roughly 11% taken by the ten largest. Sequences were derived from CD4+ or CD8+ T cells sorted from blood, sampled in a trial of the OX40 agonist ivuxolimab. These receptors all stem from an adult with an advanced solid tumor such as melanoma, head and neck, liver or kidney cancer.

This sequence joins TRBV2 and TRBJ2-2; D not certain. The V gene's germline CDR1 is SNHLY and CDR2 FYNNEI. The CDR3 spans 12 residues. V was shortened by 4 bases and J by 9 bases, with 9 bases between the two germline ends. CDR3: CASSGRSRELFF. The DNA for the CDR3 is TGTGCCAGCAGTGGTCGTAGTAGGGAGCTGTTTTTT.

In the case of this clone: This same CDR3 is encoded by further DNA sequences in the sample. CDR3 amino acids: CASSRGLAGETDTQYF. CDR3 nucleotides: TGCGCCAGCAGTCGGGGACTAGCGGGAGAGACAGATACGCAGTATTTT. This chain joins TRBV5-1 and TRBJ2-3, with TRBD2 matching 14 bases. V shed 5 bases, J shed 3 bases, and the junction held 5 bases outside the gene matches. This CDR3 region has 16 residues. The germline V gene has CDR1 SGHRS and CDR2 YFSETQ.

The chain links TRBV6-6 to TRBJ2-1; tentatively, D is TRBD2 (5 bases). V lost 8 bases, J lost 10 bases, and 12 bases lay in between. The V gene's germline CDR1 is MNHNY and CDR2 SVGAGI (reference sequence). This CDR3 is built from 11 residues. The CDR3: CASEGVIEQFF. The CDR3 DNA reads TGTGCCAGCGAGGGAGTCATAGAGCAGTTCTTC.

V is TRBV10-3 and J is TRBJ2-2; TRBD1 matches at 12 bases. Germline V lookup: CDR1 ENHRY, CDR2 SYGVKD. V was clipped by 8 bases and J by 0 bases; unmatched bases: 7. CDR3 length: 17 amino acids. The CDR3 protein is CAIAPGQGATNTGELFF. CDR3 DNA sequence: TGTGCCATCGCGCCGGGACAGGGGGCAACGAACACCGGGGAGCTGTTTTTT.

This chain uses TRBV7-9 with TRBJ2-7; TRBD2 is a possible D gene (6 bases). Germline CDR1 SEHNR, CDR2 FQNEAQ (reference sequence). V lost 3 bases and J 0 bases, leaving 9 bases between the germline ends. The CDR3 extends over 14 amino acids. The CDR3 DNA follows: TGTGCCAGCAGCTTGGGGACTGGCTCCTACGAGCAGTACTTC. Amino acid sequence: CASSLGTGSYEQYF. Based on the CDR3 plus reference TRBV7-9 and TRBJ2-7, the full variable domain is DTGVSQNPRHKITKRGQNVTFRCDPISEHNRLYWYRQTLGQGPEFLTYFQNEAQLEKSRLLSDRFSAERPKGSFSTLEIQRTEQGDSAMYLCASSLGTGSYEQYFGPGTRLTVT.

The chain employs TRBV6-1 and TRBJ2-1; the match to TRBD1 covers 10 bases. Germline V gene sequence: CDR1 MNHNS, CDR2 SASEGT. The CDR3 runs 15 residues. V was pared by 4 bases and J by 2 bases, with 2 bases of the junction left unmatched. Written as DNA, the CDR3 is TGTGCCAGCAGTGCCGGGACAGGGGCCTACAATGAGCAGTTCTTC. Encoded protein: CASSAGTGAYNEQFF.

The chain joins TRBV27 to TRBJ1-1, with D maybe TRBD1 (6 bases). With 2 bases removed from V and 4 bases from J, the gap between germline ends came to 11 bases. The CDR3 contains 14 residues. Germline V CDR1 and CDR2: MNHEY, SMNVEV (reference sequence). The DNA of the CDR3 is TGTGCCAGCAGTTTAAACAGGGCGGGCACTGAAGCTTTCTTT. The encoded protein is CASSLNRAGTEAFF.

The chain combines TRBV28 with TRBJ2-7; the match to TRBD2 covers 7 bases. The germline V gene has CDR1 MDHEN and CDR2 SYDVKM. The V and J ends lost 3 bases and 2 bases, in that order; junction bases with no gene match: 13. The CDR3 extends over 17 amino acids. CDR3 in amino acids: CASSFEGWGGETYEQYF. The CDR3, as DNA: TGTGCCAGCAGTTTTGAGGGGTGGGGAGGGGAAACCTACGAGCAGTACTTC.

The chain employs TRBV9 and TRBJ1-6, with 7 bases fitting TRBD1. The ends lost 3 bases at V and 7 bases at J; junction bases unmatched: 7. The CDR3 loop spans 15 amino acids. Germline V gene data show CDR1 as SGDLS and CDR2 as YYNGEE. CDR3 nucleotide sequence: TGTGCCAGCAGCGGGGAGACAGGGTGGAATTCACCCCTCCACTTT. Amino acids: CASSGETGWNSPLHF.